Each of the 24 T cell receptor beta chains below was sequenced from the same sample in a study of post-analysis software for immune sequencing data. The study's findings and limits: Included in a set of roughly five TRBV segments more frequent in patients than controls were TRBV5-6, TRBV5-1 and TRBV20-1.

TCR beta libraries were prepared from cDNA with unique molecular identifiers. A single record per CDR3 protein comes from TCRdb applying MiXCR to the PCR reads. The sample lists some 700,000 distinct CDR3 sequences, 55% to 70% occurring once. No antigen has been identified for these receptors. What was sequenced was blood. These receptors were collected from a girl aged 2 to 10 with multiple sclerosis.

This chain connects TRBV5-1 to TRBJ2-1; 9 positions match TRBD2. The germline V gene has CDR1 SGHRS and CDR2 YFSETQ. This CDR3 has 14 residues. Germline trimming cut 1 base from V and 7 bases from J; bases unmatched to any gene: 3. CDR3 coding DNA: TGCGCCAGCAGCTTGAGCGGGAGGAGGAATGAGCAGTTCTTC. This sequence encodes CASSLSGRRNEQFF.

The CDR3 reads CSAQGGSNQPQHF. CDR3 sequence (DNA): TGCAGTGCTCAGGGTGGCAGCAATCAGCCCCAGCATTTT. This chain joins TRBV20-1 and TRBJ1-5, with D tentatively TRBD1 (5 bases). V lost 5 bases, J lost 1 base, and 9 bases lay in between. This CDR3 spans 13 amino acids. The germline V gene encodes CDR1 DFQATT and CDR2 SNEGSKA (reference sequence).

This clonotype appeared once. This chain uses TRBV11-2 with TRBJ2-5; possible D gene TRBD1, 5 bases. The germline V gene encodes CDR1 SGHAT and CDR2 FQNNGV. The CDR3 totals 18 residues. With 0 bases removed from V and 0 bases from J, the gap between germline ends came to 17 bases. The CDR3 is CASSLDVRVGINQETQYF. CDR3 nucleotides: TGTGCCAGCAGCTTAGATGTCAGGGTGGGAATCAACCAAGAGACCCAGTACTTC.

This clonotype showed up just a few times. The CDR3: CATSSRMGLAKNEQFF. In DNA, the CDR3 is TGTGCCACCAGCAGTAGAATGGGACTAGCAAAGAATGAGCAGTTCTTC. The chain joins TRBV15 to TRBJ2-1; TRBD2 matches at 9 bases. J gave up 7 bases and V 3 bases, and 10 bases lay outside the gene matches. The CDR3 is 16 amino acids. Germline V lookup: CDR1 LNHNV, CDR2 YYDKDF (reference sequence). Filled out from reference TRBV15 and TRBJ2-1, the complete variable domain reads DAMVIQNPRYQVTQFGKPVTLSCSQTLNHNVMYWYQQKSSQAPKLLFHYYDKDFNNEADTPDNFQSRRPNTSFCFLDIRSPGLGDTAMYLCATSSRMGLAKNEQFFGPGTRLTVL.

In its sample, this clonotype was seen a few times. The gene calls are TRBV4-1 and TRBJ2-7; 11 bases align to TRBD2. Germline V gives CDR1 MGHRA, CDR2 YSYEKL. After removal of 3 bases from V and 4 bases from J, the junction contained 8 bases not matched to a gene. This CDR3 has 16 residues. DNA of the CDR3: TGCGCCAGCAGCCAGCCTACTAGCGGGAGTAGGTACGAGCAGTACTTC. It yields the protein CASSQPTSGSRYEQYF.

The gene calls are TRBV20-1 and TRBJ2-1; TRBD2 matches at 11 bases. The CDR3 is 15 amino acids. Trimming took 6 bases from V and 3 from J; bases not matched to a gene: 7. Germline CDR1 is DFQATT and CDR2 is SNEGSKA (reference sequence). The CDR3: CSASAGTSGYNEQFF. CDR3 nucleotides: TGCAGTGCCTCCGCCGGGACTAGCGGCTACAATGAGCAGTTCTTC.

A few counts support this clonotype. The genes are TRBV12-3 or TRBV12-4 and TRBJ2-6, with a weak D call TRBD1 (5 bases). The CDR3 is made up of 16 amino acids. With 8 bases removed from V and 0 bases from J, the gap between germline ends came to 14 bases. CDR3 in DNA: TGTGCCAGCCCCAGGCAGGGTACCTCTGGGGCCAACGTCCTGACTTTC. Translating it yields CASPRQGTSGANVLTF.

This chain's CDR3 is CASSEGTPNTYEQYF. CDR3 DNA sequence: TGCGCCAGCAGTGAGGGAACGCCTAACACCTACGAGCAGTACTTC. The chain uses TRBV10-1 and TRBJ2-4; D is unresolved. The J call could be wrong; TRBJ2-7 is a better fit for the DNA end. The V gene's germline CDR1 is WNHNN and CDR2 SYGVQD (reference sequence). The CDR3 spans 15 residues.

V and J are TRBV20-1 and TRBJ1-1; perhaps TRBD1 as D (5 bases). Germline values: CDR1 DFQATT, CDR2 SNEGSKA (reference sequence). The CDR3 totals 14 residues. Trimming removed 0 bases at V and 0 bases at J, with 8 bases between. CDR3 in amino acids: CSARERGMNTEAFF. The CDR3 bases are TGCAGTGCTAGAGAGAGGGGTATGAACACTGAAGCTTTCTTT.

The chain links TRBV5-1 to TRBJ2-1; 10 nucleotides line up with TRBD1. J lost 8 bases, V lost 2 bases, and 7 bases had no gene match. CDR3 length: 15 residues. Germline V CDR1 and CDR2: SGHRS, YFSETQ. CDR3 residues: CASSLSGQGQHEQFF. CDR3 nucleotide sequence: TGCGCCAGCAGCTTATCGGGACAGGGGCAACATGAGCAGTTCTTC. Based on the CDR3 plus reference TRBV5-1 and TRBJ2-1, the full variable domain is KAGVTQTPRYLIKTRGQQVTLSCSPISGHRSVSWYQQTPGQGLQFLFEYFSETQRNKGNFPGRFSGRQFSNSRSEMNVSTLELGDSALYLCASSLSGQGQHEQFFGPGTRLTVL.

On this clonotype itself: Just one base apart from a much larger clone, this may be a read error. The rearrangement uses TRBV29-1 and TRBJ1-2; TRBD1 might be the D (6 bases). In germline, CDR1 is SQVTM, CDR2 ANQGSEA. There are 14 residues in the CDR3. The ends were cut back, 3 bases at V and 3 bases at J, with 14 bases in the middle. In nucleotides, the CDR3 is TGCAGCGTTGAGTCTGAACAGGGCTACTATGGCTACACCTTC. It codes for CSVESEQGYYGYTF.

This chain connects TRBV7-2 to TRBJ2-3; D is unresolved. The germline V gene has CDR1 SGHTA and CDR2 FQGNSA. The CDR3 extends over 16 amino acids. V was shortened by 4 bases and J by 0 bases, with 14 bases between the two germline ends. The CDR3 DNA sequence: TGTGCCAGCAGCTCCGACGTCGTGCTTAGCACAGATACGCAGTATTTT. Protein: CASSSDVVLSTDTQYF.

For this clonotype: One end of the junction does not line up with germline, which may come from a read error. The chain's CDR3 is CSAEGRERNTDTQYF. The CDR3 DNA is TGCAGCGCTGAAGGGCGGGAGAGAAACACAGATACGCAGTATTTT. This rearrangement joins TRBV29-1 to TRBJ2-3; 7 nucleotides match TRBD2. The CDR3 has 15 residues. CDR1 is SQVTM and CDR2 is ANQGSEA in the germline V gene.

The V gene is TRBV5-1, the J gene TRBJ1-5; D is uncertain. Trimming removed 0 bases at V and 0 bases at J, with 10 bases between. Germline loops: CDR1 SGHRS, CDR2 YFSETQ. There are 16 residues in the CDR3. The CDR3 sequence is CASSLGALNSNQPQHF. CDR3 DNA: TGCGCCAGCAGCTTGGGGGCCCTGAATAGCAATCAGCCCCAGCATTTT. The full variable domain, with the rest looked up from reference TRBV5-1 and TRBJ1-5, is KAGVTQTPRYLIKTRGQQVTLSCSPISGHRSVSWYQQTPGQGLQFLFEYFSETQRNKGNFPGRFSGRQFSNSRSEMNVSTLELGDSALYLCASSLGALNSNQPQHFGDGTRLSIL.

This chain connects TRBV5-1 to TRBJ2-3; D uncertain. The CDR3 totals 14 residues. Germline V gene lookup returns CDR1 SGHRS and CDR2 YFSETQ. V shed 4 bases and J shed 1 base, with 10 bases lying between them. This CDR3 is CASSQSVGTDTQYF. DNA of the CDR3: TGCGCCAGCAGCCAATCGGTGGGCACAGATACGCAGTATTTT.

The rearrangement joins TRBV5-1 to TRBJ2-6, with D uncertain. The V gene lost 3 bases and the J gene lost 0 bases, with 10 bases spanning the gap. Germline CDR1 reads SGHRS; CDR2 reads YFSETQ. The CDR3 loop spans 16 amino acids. CDR3 amino acids: CASSSLGSSGANVLTF. The CDR3 nucleotides are TGCGCCAGCAGCTCCCTTGGCTCCTCTGGGGCCAACGTCCTGACTTTC.

This clonotype was counted a few times. This chain connects TRBV5-1 to TRBJ2-7, with 8 bases that match TRBD1. This CDR3 is built from 14 residues. The germline CDR1 and CDR2 sequences are SGHRS and YFSETQ. V lost 0 bases and J lost 7; bases outside the gene matches: 6. CDR3 in amino acids: CASSLAGGSREQYF. In DNA form, the CDR3 reads TGCGCCAGCAGCTTGGCAGGGGGCAGCCGGGAGCAGTACTTC.

The V gene is TRBV6-6, the J gene TRBJ2-7, with a weak D call TRBD1 (6 bases). Germline-derived CDR1 and CDR2 are MNHNY and SVGAGI (reference sequence). The CDR3 extends over 16 amino acids. Between the trimmed V and J ends, which lost 5 bases and 0 bases, there was a span of 17 bases. The CDR3 region is CASSTSGGWDSYEQYF. The CDR3 bases are TGTGCCAGCAGTACGAGTGGGGGCTGGGACTCCTACGAGCAGTACTTC.

This chain links TRBV29-1 with TRBJ1-2; maybe TRBD1 (6 bases). The germline V gene encodes CDR1 SQVTM and CDR2 ANQGSEA. V was cut by 7 bases and J by 8 bases, with 17 bases left in between. The CDR3 covers 12 residues. The chain's CDR3 is CSADRQGDGYTF. The CDR3 DNA reads TGCAGCGCCGACAGGCAGGGAGACGGCTACACCTTC.

The chain couples TRBV29-1 to TRBJ1-1; D remains ambiguous. CDR1 is SQVTM and CDR2 is ANQGSEA in the germline V gene. Deletions cut 5 bases from V and 0 bases from J, with 16 bases between. This CDR3 spans 15 amino acids. CDR3 loop: CSVHSPGVMNTEAFF. CDR3 sequence (DNA): TGCAGCGTTCACTCTCCGGGAGTCATGAACACTGAAGCTTTCTTT.

The chain has TRBV6-1 and TRBJ1-1; D is uncertain. CDR1 and CDR2 (germline): MNHNS, SASEGT. Trimming cost V 4 bases and J 7 bases, with 13 bases left between them. The CDR3 is made up of 13 amino acids. The CDR3 sequence: CASSGREGGEAFF. CDR3 DNA sequence: TGTGCCAGCAGTGGACGTGAGGGAGGTGAAGCTTTCTTT.

This clonotype was detected a few times. This chain links TRBV12-3 or TRBV12-4 with TRBJ1-1; D gene uncertain. The CDR3 is 12 amino acids. Trimming took 6 bases from V and 6 from J, leaving 11 bases between them. For the CDR3, the DNA is TGTGCCAGCAGCGGAATTACAGCTGAAGCTTTCTTT. Translated, it gives CASSGITAEAFF.

This clonotype occurred once. CDR3 DNA: TGCAGTGCTAGAGACGGCCAGCGGGGAACAGAGACCCAGTACTTC. This gives the protein CSARDGQRGTETQYF. The V call is TRBV20-1, the J call TRBJ2-7, with TRBD2 matching 7 bases. The J call may not be correct, given that the DNA end is closer to TRBJ2-5. Looked up from germline, CDR1 is DFQATT and CDR2 is SNEGSKA (reference sequence). This CDR3 spans 15 amino acids.

The V and J genes are TRBV6-6 and TRBJ1-1; no reliable D call. Germline V gene lookup returns CDR1 MNHNY and CDR2 SVGAGI (reference sequence). V lost 2 bases to trimming and J lost 7 bases, with 14 bases between them. This CDR3 has 14 amino acids. CDR3 loop: CASSYTPTSGEAFF. In nucleotides, the CDR3 is TGTGCCAGCAGTTACACACCCACATCGGGTGAAGCTTTCTTT.